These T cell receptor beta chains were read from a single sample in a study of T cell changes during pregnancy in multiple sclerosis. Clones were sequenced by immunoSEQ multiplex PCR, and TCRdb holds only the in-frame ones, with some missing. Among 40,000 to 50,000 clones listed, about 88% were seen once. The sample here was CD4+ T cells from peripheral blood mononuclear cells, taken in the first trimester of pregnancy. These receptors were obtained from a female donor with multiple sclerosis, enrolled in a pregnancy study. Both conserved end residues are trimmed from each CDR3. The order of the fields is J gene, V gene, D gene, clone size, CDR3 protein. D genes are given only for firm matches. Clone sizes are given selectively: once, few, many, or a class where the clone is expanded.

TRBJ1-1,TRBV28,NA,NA,ASSRDYSEAF
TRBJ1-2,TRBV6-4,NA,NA,ASSDQQGNYGYT
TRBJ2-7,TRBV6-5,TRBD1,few,ASSNRGFSGNEQY
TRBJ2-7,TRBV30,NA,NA,AWSEGVGDEQY
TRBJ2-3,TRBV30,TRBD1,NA,AWSPKDRVTDTQY
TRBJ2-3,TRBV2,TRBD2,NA,ASTRTSGYTDTQY
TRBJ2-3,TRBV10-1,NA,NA,ASSELQGGVDTQY
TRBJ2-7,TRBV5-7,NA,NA,ASSLDAGLGEQY
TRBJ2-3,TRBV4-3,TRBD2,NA,ASSVGAGGTDTQY
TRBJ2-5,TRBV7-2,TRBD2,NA,ASSSRGAGGHQETQY
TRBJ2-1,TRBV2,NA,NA,ASYKGPRGRNEQF
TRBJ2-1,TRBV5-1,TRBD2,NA,ASSLAGTSKVGEQF
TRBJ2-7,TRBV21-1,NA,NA,ASSKGHRGRREQY
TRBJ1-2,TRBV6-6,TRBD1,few,ASRPGTANYGYT
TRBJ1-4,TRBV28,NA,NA,ASSSNDSPNEKLF